The next 14 T cell receptor beta chains were all read from a single sample in a study of shared clonotypes between healthy human individuals. Using immunoSEQ multiplex PCR, the repertoire was profiled, and TCRdb retains in-frame clones only, with some absent. Seen here are approximately 2.5 million clones, more than 80% observed once, and the top ten hold 0.13% to 0.15%. The material sequenced was naive CD4+ T cells sorted from blood. Subset indicated: CD45RA+ positively selected. These receptors were taken from a man between 18 and 35 years old in good health.

The chain links TRBV6-4 to TRBJ1-2, with 8 bases matching TRBD1. J gave up 5 bases and V 7 bases, and 6 bases lay outside the gene matches. The germline V gene encodes CDR1 MRHNA and CDR2 SNTAGT. The CDR3 is 13 residues long. In nucleotides, the CDR3 is TGTGCCAGCATCCGGGACAGGCAATATGGCTACACCTTC. It translates to CASIRDRQYGYTF.

This rearrangement joins TRBV2 to TRBJ2-5; D not resolved. Trimming removed 4 bases at V and 5 bases at J, with 8 bases between. Germline loops: CDR1 SNHLY, CDR2 FYNNEI. CDR3 length: 12 amino acids. CDR3 amino acids: CASSGVRETQYF. The CDR3 DNA follows: TGTGCCAGCAGTGGGGTGCGGGAGACCCAGTACTTC. Based on the CDR3 plus reference TRBV2 and TRBJ2-5, the full variable domain is EPEVTQTPSHQVTQMGQEVILRCVPISNHLYFYWYRQILGQKVEFLVSFYNNEISEKSEIFDDQFSVERPDGSNFTLKIRSTKLEDSAMYFCASSGVRETQYFGPGTRLLVL.

The chain carries TRBV30 and TRBJ1-5, with TRBD1 as a possible D gene (6 bases). V gave up 3 bases and J gave up 0 bases, with 12 bases separating them. The CDR3 runs 15 residues. The germline V gene encodes CDR1 GTSNPN and CDR2 SVGIG (reference sequence). CDR3 DNA sequence: TGTGCCTGGAGGCCACAGGGATATAGCAATCAGCCCCAGCATTTT. It is translated as CAWRPQGYSNQPQHF.

The J gene is TRBJ1-1, the V gene TRBV6-6; 9 bases map to TRBD1. CDR3 size: 15 residues. Unmatched junction bases numbered 8, after V lost 6 bases and J lost 3 bases. The germline gives CDR1 MNHNY, CDR2 SVGAGI (reference sequence). This chain's CDR3 is CASSQSGTGYTEAFF. The CDR3 DNA reads as TGTGCCAGCAGCCAATCCGGGACAGGGTACACTGAAGCTTTCTTT.

The chain joins TRBV7-2 to TRBJ2-5; TRBD2 matches at 12 bases. CDR1 is SGHTA, CDR2 FQGNSA, per germline. The CDR3 contains 18 residues. J was trimmed by 2 bases and V by 1 base; bases with no gene match: 8. DNA of the CDR3: TGTGCCAGCAGCTTAGTATCCGGGACTAGCGGGTTACAAGAGACCCAGTACTTC. It is translated as CASSLVSGTSGLQETQYF.

The genes are TRBV7-2 and TRBJ2-2, with a possible D match to TRBD1 (6 bases). CDR1 SGHTA and CDR2 FQGNSA come from the germline V gene. V was shortened by 6 bases and J by 8 bases, with 10 bases between the two germline ends. This CDR3 has 12 residues. The CDR3 loop reads CASSEQGGELFF. CDR3 DNA: TGTGCCAGCAGTGAACAGGGTGGGGAGCTGTTTTTT. The variable domain in full, with the rest retrieved from reference TRBV7-2 and TRBJ2-2, is GAGVSQSPSNKVTEKGKDVELRCDPISGHTALYWYRQSLGQGLEFLIYFQGNSAPDKSGLPSDRFSAERTGGSVSTLTIQRTQQEDSAVYLCASSEQGGELFFGEGSRLTVL.

This chain connects TRBV6-1 to TRBJ2-7; D is undetermined. The CDR3 runs 15 residues. Looked up from germline, CDR1 is MNHNS and CDR2 is SASEGT. The ends were cut back, 4 bases at V and 6 bases at J, with 19 bases in the middle. The CDR3 bases are TGTGCCAGCAGTGCTTCGTTAGCAGGTAGTGGCGAGCAGTACTTC. The encoded protein is CASSASLAGSGEQYF.

The gene calls are TRBV5-1 and TRBJ1-5; no clear D gene. Germline CDR1 is SGHRS and CDR2 is YFSETQ. CDR3 length: 17 amino acids. Trimming cost V 1 base and J 4 bases, with 18 bases left between them. The CDR3 loop reads CASSLNAMSLGNQPQHF. As DNA, the CDR3 is TGCGCCAGCAGCTTGAATGCGATGTCTTTGGGGAATCAGCCCCAGCATTTT.

In its sample, this clone was seen once. The chain joins TRBV5-3 to TRBJ1-2; D is undetermined. TRBV5-3 is recorded as an ORF, its role being uncertain. The CDR3 length is 12 residues. V gave up 8 bases and J gave up 4 bases, with 12 bases separating them. CDR3 residues: CASRQGSYGYTF. The DNA for the CDR3 is TGTGCCAGCCGCCAAGGGTCCTATGGCTACACCTTC.

The chain joins TRBV7-9 to TRBJ1-5; unclear D gene. V lost 5 bases to trimming and J lost 4 bases, with 12 bases between them. The CDR3 is made up of 14 amino acids. CDR1 and CDR2 (germline): SEHNR, FQNEAQ (reference sequence). CDR3 in amino acids: CASSPPGPNQPQHF. CDR3 DNA sequence: TGTGCCAGCAGCCCCCCCGGCCCAAATCAGCCCCAGCATTTT.

Concerning this clone itself: Within the sample, other DNA sequences also encode this same CDR3. V and J are TRBV5-1 and TRBJ2-2; TRBD1 matches 7 bases. Looked up from germline, CDR1 is SGHRS and CDR2 is YFSETQ. The CDR3 totals 15 residues. With V trimmed by 0 bases and J by 4 bases, 3 bases remained unmatched. This chain's CDR3 is CASSLAQGVTGELFF. CDR3 in DNA: TGCGCCAGCAGCTTGGCTCAGGGGGTCACCGGGGAGCTGTTTTTT.

In the case of this clone: The identical CDR3 is also encoded by other nucleotide sequences in the sample. The chain links TRBV6-5 to TRBJ2-7, with 12 bases identical to TRBD2. J lost 3 bases, V lost 5 bases, and 2 bases had no gene match. Germline V gene sequence: CDR1 MNHEY, CDR2 SVGAGI. The CDR3 has 14 amino acids. CDR3 residues: CASSRTSGVYEQYF. The CDR3 DNA reads TGTGCCAGCAGTCGGACTAGCGGGGTCTACGAGCAGTACTTC.

The CDR3 region is CSVEVQQGTVTGELFF. CDR3 nucleotides: TGCAGCGTTGAAGTCCAACAGGGGACGGTCACCGGGGAGCTGTTTTTT. The J gene is TRBJ2-2, the V gene TRBV29-1; 7 bases map to TRBD1. Germline V gene lookup returns CDR1 SQVTM and CDR2 ANQGSEA. V trimming: 1 base; J trimming: 4 bases; junction bases outside the gene matches: 9. This CDR3 spans 16 amino acids.

The chain is built from TRBV7-2 and TRBJ2-3; 7 bases map to TRBD2. The CDR3 is made up of 15 amino acids. The V segment lost 5 bases and the J segment 3 bases; nucleotides outside the gene matches: 8. Per germline, CDR1 SGHTA and CDR2 FQGNSA. CDR3 sequence (DNA): TGTGCCAGCAGCCTAAACCCAGCGGGGACAGATACGCAGTATTTT. Amino acid sequence: CASSLNPAGTDTQYF.